Shown below are 8 T cell receptor beta chains from a single sample sequenced in a study of human T cells and chemical hapten exposure. Each CDR3 protein is one row after TCRdb ran MiXCR on the RACE reads. This table has some 27,000 distinct CDR3 sequences, roughly 10% appearing once. Time point: patch test 2, 6 weeks after DPC sensitization. Sample treatment: therapeutic diphenylcyclopropenone sensitization with weekly scalp DPC. The sequencing used whole blood, collected in connection with sensitization to the hapten diphenylcyclopropenone (DPC). The receptor source for this set is a man between 25 and 39 years old with alopecia areata. Some clones in this sample may be carry-over from other donors' samples.

This clonotype was seen ten or more times. The rearrangement links TRBV7-6 to TRBJ2-3; 7 nucleotides match TRBD2. Per germline, CDR1 SGHVS and CDR2 FNYEAQ. The CDR3 spans 14 residues. J gave up 2 bases and V 7 bases, and 6 bases lay outside the gene matches. CDR3 in amino acids: CASNTAGDTDTQYF. The DNA of the CDR3 is TGTGCCAGCAACACCGCGGGGGACACAGATACGCAGTATTTT.

The sample holds many counts of this clonotype. The J gene is TRBJ2-3, the V gene TRBV7-2; TRBD2 matches 7 bases. J was trimmed by 1 base and V by 0 bases; bases with no gene match: 7. Germline assignment: CDR1 SGHTA and CDR2 FQGNSA. The CDR3 contains 17 residues. The CDR3 here is CASSLAGGGAGTDTQYF. The CDR3, as DNA: TGTGCCAGCAGCTTAGCGGGGGGAGGGGCAGGCACAGATACGCAGTATTTT. The full variable domain, in which reference TRBV7-2 and TRBJ2-3 provide the parts outside the CDR3, is GAGVSQSPSNKVTEKGKDVELRCDPISGHTALYWYRQSLGQGLEFLIYFQGNSAPDKSGLPSDRFSAERTGGSVSTLTIQRTQQEDSAVYLCASSLAGGGAGTDTQYFGPGTRLTVL.

This clonotype appeared many times. The chain is built from TRBV6-6 and TRBJ1-5; 11 bases line up with TRBD1. The CDR3 runs 16 residues. V dropped 3 bases and J dropped 3; count of bases not matched to a gene: 4. Germline V lookup: CDR1 MNHNY, CDR2 SVGAGI (reference sequence). In nucleotides, the CDR3 is TGTGCCAGCAGTTATTGGACAGGGGGCCCCAATCAGCCCCAGCATTTT. Translation: CASSYWTGGPNQPQHF.

The table lists this clonotype with a few counts. V is TRBV6-6 and J is TRBJ1-4, with D perhaps matching TRBD1 (5 bases). Trimming shortened V by 6 bases and J by 10 bases, and 9 bases separated the two germline ends. This CDR3 has 11 residues. CDR1 is MNHNY and CDR2 is SVGAGI in the germline V gene (reference sequence). CDR3 loop: CASSPQGKLFF. CDR3 DNA: TGTGCCAGCAGCCCCCAGGGAAAACTGTTTTTT.

This clonotype was counted ten times or more. The gene calls are TRBV6-2 or TRBV6-3 and TRBJ1-5, with D possibly matching TRBD1 (6 bases). Trimming pared 6 bases from V and 0 bases from J, leaving 15 bases between. The CDR3 runs 16 residues. Germline V gene data show CDR1 as MNHEY and CDR2 as SVGEGT. The CDR3 region has the DNA TGTGCCAGCAGGACCGGGACACCAAGTAGCAATCAGCCCCAGCATTTT. This codes for CASRTGTPSSNQPQHF.

This clonotype appeared many times. Here the CDR3 reads CASSKDAGGRYEQYF. The CDR3 coding sequence is TGCGCCAGCAGCAAGGACGCGGGAGGGCGCTACGAGCAGTACTTC. The chain is built from TRBV5-1 and TRBJ2-7, with 9 bases that match TRBD2. The CDR3 has 15 amino acids. Germline assignment: CDR1 SGHRS and CDR2 YFSETQ. J lost 3 bases, V lost 4 bases, and 8 bases had no gene match.

The V call is TRBV6-2 or TRBV6-3, the J call TRBJ2-7; D gene unclear. Trimming removed 6 bases from V and 3 bases from J, with 9 bases in between. CDR1 is MNHEY, CDR2 SVGEGT, per germline. The CDR3 sequence is 12 residues long. CDR3 sequence: CASRLRHYEQYF. CDR3 DNA: TGTGCCAGCAGGCTAAGACACTACGAGCAGTACTTC.

The chain combines TRBV12-3 or TRBV12-4 with TRBJ2-7; D gene ambiguous. The CDR3 covers 13 residues. Between the trimmed V and J ends, which lost 7 bases and 5 bases, there was a span of 15 bases. CDR3 sequence: CASNGQVGNEQYF. The CDR3 nucleotides read TGTGCCAGCAATGGGCAGGTGGGGAACGAGCAGTACTTC.